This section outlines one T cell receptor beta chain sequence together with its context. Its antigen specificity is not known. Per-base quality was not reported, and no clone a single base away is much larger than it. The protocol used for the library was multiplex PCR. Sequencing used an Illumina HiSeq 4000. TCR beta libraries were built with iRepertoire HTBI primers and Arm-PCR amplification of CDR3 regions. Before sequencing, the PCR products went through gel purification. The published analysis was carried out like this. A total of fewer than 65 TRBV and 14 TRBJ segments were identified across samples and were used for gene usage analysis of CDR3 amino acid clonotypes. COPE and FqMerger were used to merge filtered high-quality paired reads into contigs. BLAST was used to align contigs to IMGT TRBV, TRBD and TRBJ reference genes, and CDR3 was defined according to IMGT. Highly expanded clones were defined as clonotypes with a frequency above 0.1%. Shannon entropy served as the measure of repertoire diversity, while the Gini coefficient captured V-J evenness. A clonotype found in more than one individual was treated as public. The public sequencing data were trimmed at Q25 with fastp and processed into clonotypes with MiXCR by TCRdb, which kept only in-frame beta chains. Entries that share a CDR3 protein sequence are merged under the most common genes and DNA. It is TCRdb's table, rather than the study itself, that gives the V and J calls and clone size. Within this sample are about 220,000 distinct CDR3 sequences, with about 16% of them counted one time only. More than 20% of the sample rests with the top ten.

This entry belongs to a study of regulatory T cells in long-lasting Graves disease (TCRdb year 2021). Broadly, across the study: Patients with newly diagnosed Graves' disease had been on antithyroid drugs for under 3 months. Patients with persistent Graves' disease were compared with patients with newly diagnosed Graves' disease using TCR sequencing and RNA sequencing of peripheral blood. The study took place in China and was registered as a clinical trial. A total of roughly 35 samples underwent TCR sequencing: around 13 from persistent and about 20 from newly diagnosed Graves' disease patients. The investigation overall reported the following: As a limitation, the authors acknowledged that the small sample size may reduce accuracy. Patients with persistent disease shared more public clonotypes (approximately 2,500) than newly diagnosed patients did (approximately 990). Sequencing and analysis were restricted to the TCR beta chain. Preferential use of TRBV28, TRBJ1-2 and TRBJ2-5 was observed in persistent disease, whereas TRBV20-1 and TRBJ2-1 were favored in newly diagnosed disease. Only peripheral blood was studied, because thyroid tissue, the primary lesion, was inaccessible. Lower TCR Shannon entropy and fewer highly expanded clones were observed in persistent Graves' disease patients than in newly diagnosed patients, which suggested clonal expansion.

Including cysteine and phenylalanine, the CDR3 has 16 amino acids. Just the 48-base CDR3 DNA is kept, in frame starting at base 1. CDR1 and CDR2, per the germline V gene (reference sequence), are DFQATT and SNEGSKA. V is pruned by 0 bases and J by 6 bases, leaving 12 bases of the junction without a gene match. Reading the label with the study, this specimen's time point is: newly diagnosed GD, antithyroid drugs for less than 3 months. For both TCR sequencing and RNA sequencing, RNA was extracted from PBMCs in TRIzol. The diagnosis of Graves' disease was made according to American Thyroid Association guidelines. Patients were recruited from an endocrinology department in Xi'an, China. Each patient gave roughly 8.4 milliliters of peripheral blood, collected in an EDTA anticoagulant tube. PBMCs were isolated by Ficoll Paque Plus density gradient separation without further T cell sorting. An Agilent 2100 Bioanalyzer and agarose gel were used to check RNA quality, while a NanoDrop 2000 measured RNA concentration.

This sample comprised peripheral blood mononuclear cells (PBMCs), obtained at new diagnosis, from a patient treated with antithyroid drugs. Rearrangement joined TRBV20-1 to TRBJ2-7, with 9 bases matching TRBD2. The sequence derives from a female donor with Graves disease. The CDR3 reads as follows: CSARDPSASGKGEQYF. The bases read TGCAGTGCTAGAGATCCGTCGGCTAGCGGGAAGGGCGAGCAGTACTTC.